This T cell receptor beta chain was retrieved from a study of quantifying T cell responses using KT2 cells. About the research overall: Reverse transcription used primers in the TCR alpha and beta constant regions.

A single-stranded UMI oligo with SP2 sequence was ligated to cDNA 3' ends. An equimolar mix of RC1.1 and RC1.2 primed the beta chain across TRBC1 and TRBC2. TCRdb re-derived calls from the UMI-ligation and nested PCR reads in MiXCR, one entry per CDR3 protein. The repertoire consists of around 44,000 distinct CDR3 sequences, with 17% occurring once and the leading ten covering over 40%. KT2, a clone with a known TCR, was spiked into unfractionated PBMC. Germline V gene lookup returns CDR1 LNHNV and CDR2 YYDKDF (reference sequence). Trimming shortened V by 5 bases and J by 4 bases, and 17 bases separated the two germline ends. The length of the CDR3 is 16 residues. This clonotype was recorded a few times.

The source is a human donor. This chain joins TRBV15 and TRBJ2-2; a possible D gene is TRBD1 (7 bases). Sequenced: PBMCs spiked with cells of the T cell clone KT2. The DNA of the CDR3 is TGTGCCACCAGCCCTCGCAGGCAGGGGGGCACCGGGGAGCTGTTTTTT. Translating it yields CATSPRRQGGTGELFF.